This T cell receptor (beta chain) derives from a study of CD8 T cells in Susac syndrome. The study, taken as a whole, reports: The relatively small number of individuals in the TCR sequencing and HLA analysis was acknowledged by the study.

Sequencing targeted TCR beta in T cells from blood (CD8+ and CD4+). Controls were age- and sex-matched healthy donors. As regards this clonotype: Its antigen remains unknown.

This CDR3 spans 14 amino acids. CDR1 is SNHLY and CDR2 is FYNNEI in the germline V gene. Germline trimming cut 5 bases from V and 3 bases from J; bases unmatched to any gene: 7. With random hexamers, reverse transcription was performed on roughly 0.5 to 1 ug of RNA. The CDR3 of TCR beta was amplified by immunoSEQ multiplex PCR across 54 Vbeta and 13 Jbeta. TCRdb reprocessed the immunoSEQ multiplex PCR reads via MiXCR and lists one record per CDR3 protein. The sample holds approximately 75,000 distinct CDR3 sequences, roughly 94% seen once. The origin of this receptor is a human donor in good health. The chain employs TRBV2 and TRBJ2-7; TRBD1 matches at 7 bases. Sample: CD8+ T cells from PBMCs. The CDR3 loop is CASSPGTVNYEQYF. CDR3 DNA sequence: TGTGCCAGCAGTCCCGGGACAGTCAACTACGAGCAGTACTTC.